This is a list of T cell receptor beta chains from one sample in a study of blood T cell repertoires in COVID-19. Using immunoSEQ multiplex PCR, the repertoire was profiled, and TCRdb retains in-frame clones only, with some absent. The repertoire holds around 140,000 clones, with 84% as singletons. Sequencing was carried out using peripheral blood. The receptors here all came from a man aged 55 to 69 with active or convalescent COVID-19. The CDR3 runs from the conserved cysteine through the conserved F or W. A D gene is named only where the DNA matches it firmly. Size tells how often a clone was seen (once, few, many) or the class of an expanded clone, and some rows leave it out.

V	J	D	size	CDR3	DNA
TRBV4-1	TRBJ2-1	NA	NA	CASSQGRPGYEQFF	TGCGCCAGCAGCCAAGGCAGGCCTGGGTATGAGCAGTTCTTC
TRBV11-2	TRBJ1-6	NA	NA	CASSGAPGEGSYNSPLHF	TGTGCCAGCAGCGGGGCCCCAGGGGAGGGCTCCTATAATTCACCCCTCCACTTT
TRBV9	TRBJ2-7	NA	NA	CASSVEQATYEQYF	TGTGCCAGCAGCGTAGAACAGGCAACCTACGAGCAGTACTTC
TRBV5-4	TRBJ2-2	NA	NA	CASSLGENTGELFF	TGTGCCAGCAGCTTGGGAGAGAACACCGGGGAGCTGTTTTTT
TRBV5-1	TRBJ1-2	NA	NA	CASSERPPGHNGYTF	TGCGCCAGCAGCGAACGACCTCCGGGACACAATGGCTACACCTTC
TRBV4-3	TRBJ1-2	NA	few	CASSQGAGYTF	TGCGCCAGCAGCCAGGGGGCCGGGTACACCTTC
TRBV2	TRBJ2-3	NA	NA	CASSARRGSTDTQYF	TGTGCCAGCAGTGCTAGGCGGGGAAGCACAGATACGCAGTATTTT
TRBV19	TRBJ1-1	TRBD1	NA	CASSFPRRDRGTEAFF	TGTGCCAGTAGTTTCCCACGCCGGGACAGGGGGACTGAAGCTTTCTTT
TRBV27	TRBJ2-1	TRBD2	NA	CASSPSRTSFHEQFF	TGTGCCAGCAGTCCTTCTCGGACTAGTTTCCATGAGCAGTTCTTC
TRBV5-5	TRBJ1-5	TRBD1	NA	CASSFTQGGQPQHF	TGTGCCAGCAGCTTCACCCAGGGGGGTCAGCCCCAGCATTTT
TRBV5-1	TRBJ1-3	TRBD1	NA	CASSLGTYRGRPDTIYF	TGCGCCAGCAGCTTGGGGACCTACAGGGGTCGACCGGACACCATATATTTT
TRBV7-9	TRBJ2-7	TRBD1	NA	CASSLGDSLYEQYF	TGTGCCAGCAGCTTGGGGGACAGCCTCTACGAGCAGTACTTC
TRBV7-2	TRBJ2-3	NA	NA	CASSPVRTTSTDTQYF	TGTGCCAGCAGCCCCGTCAGGACTACCAGTACAGATACGCAGTATTTT
TRBV4-3	TRBJ1-3	TRBD1	NA	CASSHGTGGGNTIYF	TGCGCCAGCAGCCATGGGACAGGAGGTGGAAACACCATATATTTT
TRBV7-8	TRBJ2-5	TRBD2	NA	CASSPASGRSETQYF	TGTGCCAGCAGCCCCGCTAGCGGGAGGTCGGAGACCCAGTACTTC
TRBV27	TRBJ2-3	NA	NA	CASSSSPDSRGTDTQYF	TGTGCCAGCAGCTCTTCCCCCGACTCGAGGGGCACAGATACGCAGTATTTT
TRBV30	TRBJ1-5	TRBD1	NA	CAWRGQGNQPQHF	TGTGCCTGGAGGGGACAGGGAAATCAGCCCCAGCATTTT
TRBV27	TRBJ1-1	TRBD1	NA	CASSWGTGGEAFF	TGTGCCAGCAGTTGGGGCACAGGGGGCGAAGCTTTCTTT
TRBV19	TRBJ2-1	TRBD2	NA	CASSIPGLAGGGEQFF	TGTGCCAGTAGTATCCCTGGACTAGCGGGAGGAGGTGAGCAGTTCTTC
TRBV2	TRBJ1-2	NA	NA	CASSDWDSLGTF	TGTGCCAGCAGTGATTGGGACTCCCTAGGTACCTTC
TRBV27	TRBJ2-2	TRBD1	NA	CASSLYSGTGGVTGELFF	TGTGCCAGCAGTTTATATTCGGGGACAGGGGGCGTCACCGGGGAGCTGTTTTTT
TRBV19	TRBJ1-5	NA	few	CASSIGGRGGNQPQHF	TGTGCCAGTAGTATAGGAGGCAGGGGAGGCAATCAGCCCCAGCATTTT
TRBV23-1	TRBJ2-2	TRBD1	NA	CASSQPGGQGAHTGELFF	TGCGCCAGCAGTCAACCGGGGGGACAGGGGGCTCACACCGGGGAGCTGTTTTTT
TRBV29-1	TRBJ2-2	TRBD1	NA	CSVRTGTGNSGELFF	TGCAGCGTCCGAACCGGGACAGGGAACTCCGGGGAGCTGTTTTTT
TRBV7-9	TRBJ1-6	NA	NA	CASTRTVNSPLHF	TGTGCCAGCACACGGACAGTAAATTCACCCCTCCACTTT
TRBV18	TRBJ2-7	TRBD1	NA	CASSTTGKGEQYF	TGTGCCAGCTCAACGACAGGGAAGGGCGAGCAGTACTTC
TRBV12-5	TRBJ1-5	TRBD1	few	CASGHDRGQPQHF	TGTGCTAGTGGCCACGACAGGGGACAGCCCCAGCATTTT
TRBV12-5	TRBJ1-5	TRBD1	NA	CASGDRGNQPQHF	TGTGCTAGTGGGGACAGGGGTAATCAGCCCCAGCATTTT
TRBV5-5	TRBJ1-1	NA	NA	CASSFYKGGTEAFF	TGTGCCAGCAGCTTCTATAAGGGAGGCACTGAAGCTTTCTTT
TRBV6-6	TRBJ2-5	TRBD2	NA	CASSLMTSGGETQYF	TGTGCCAGCAGTTTAATGACTAGCGGGGGGGAGACCCAGTACTTC
TRBV29-1	TRBJ1-4	NA	NA	CSVPVAGKLFF	TGCAGCGTTCCGGTCGCAGGAAAACTGTTTTTT
TRBV5-6	TRBJ2-5	NA	NA	CASSLVARTGGETQYF	TGTGCCAGCAGCTTGGTGGCTCGGACGGGCGGGGAGACCCAGTACTTC
TRBV30	TRBJ1-6	NA	NA	CAWSVQGWTPLHF	TGTGCCTGGAGTGTACAGGGCTGGACACCCCTCCACTTT
TRBV10-2	TRBJ1-1	TRBD1	NA	CASRRDRGVQAEAFF	TGCGCCAGCAGGCGGGACAGGGGGGTTCAAGCTGAAGCTTTCTTT
TRBV10-1	TRBJ1-1	NA	NA	CASTGEQNTEAFF	TGCGCCAGCACCGGGGAGCAAAACACTGAAGCTTTCTTT
TRBV29-1	TRBJ1-4	TRBD1	once	CSVLDRLNEKLFF	TGCAGCGTTTTGGACAGGCTTAATGAAAAACTGTTTTTT
TRBV24-1	TRBJ2-1	NA	NA	CATSDMSNEQFF	TGTGCCACCAGTGATATGAGCAATGAGCAGTTCTTC
TRBV6-1	TRBJ2-1	TRBD2	once	CASSEQPTSGAYNEQFF	TGTGCCAGCAGTGAACAACCGACTAGCGGGGCCTACAATGAGCAGTTCTTC
TRBV5-8	TRBJ1-5	TRBD1	NA	CASSGTGNQPQHF	TGTGCCAGCAGCGGGACAGGCAATCAGCCCCAGCATTTT
TRBV12-5	TRBJ1-5	TRBD1	NA	CASGLGGQGLNQPQHF	TGTGCTAGTGGTTTGGGTGGACAGGGGTTAAATCAGCCCCAGCATTTT
TRBV18	TRBJ1-1	NA	NA	CASSPNNRNTEAFF	TGTGCCAGCTCACCAAATAACAGGAACACTGAAGCTTTCTTT
TRBV7-8	TRBJ1-5	NA	NA	CASSLGGVGREQPQHF	TGTGCCAGCAGCTTGGGGGGGGTAGGTAGGGAGCAGCCCCAGCATTTT
TRBV3-1/TRBV3-2	TRBJ1-3	NA	NA	CASSPLQTIYF	TGTGCCAGCAGCCCCCTACAGACCATATATTTT
TRBV27	TRBJ1-5	NA	NA	CASSFGHRNQPQHF	TGTGCCAGCAGTTTTGGACATCGCAATCAGCCCCAGCATTTT
TRBV6-5	TRBJ2-5	NA	once	CASNPGWGGEETQYF	TGTGCCAGCAATCCCGGGTGGGGAGGCGAGGAGACCCAGTACTTC
TRBV15	TRBJ2-3	NA	NA	CATSRFQTELGDTQYF	TGTGCCACCAGCAGATTTCAGACAGAGCTAGGGGATACGCAGTATTTT